The next 21 T cell receptor beta chains were all read from a single sample in a study of beta chain features in type 1 diabetes (dated by TCRdb to the late 2010s). Libraries came from the immunoSEQ multiplex PCR assay. All of the isolated RNA was reverse transcribed with the High Capacity cDNA Reverse Transcription Kit, so expressed TCRB transcripts were sequenced. The clones in this table, taken by TCRdb from immuneACCESS, are in-frame only. Not every clone is retained; where verified, under half of the shortfall comes from an unresolved V gene, and the cause of the rest is unknown. The sample profile shows 200,000 to 250,000 clones; 68% of them were found once. The ten largest clones take up approximately 0.053% of the sample. Sequencing was done on a sample of naive CD4+ T cells from blood. The sample's cell subset or site, from its label and the paper: true naive CD4+ T cells. These receptors all come from a man aged 25 to 40 in good health.

This rearrangement joins TRBV25-1 to TRBJ1-1; 8 bases fit TRBD1. V was clipped by 6 bases and J by 4 bases; unmatched bases: 4. Looked up from germline, CDR1 is MGHDK and CDR2 is SYGVNS. This CDR3 spans 13 amino acids. The CDR3 nucleotides read TGTGCCAGCAGGGACAGGGAGGCCACTGAAGCTTTCTTT. The encoded protein is CASRDREATEAFF.

The chain employs TRBV19 and TRBJ1-1; D is unclear. CDR1 and CDR2 from the germline V gene are LNHDA and SQIVND (reference sequence). V shed 1 base and J shed 2 bases, with 14 bases lying between them. The CDR3 sequence is 16 residues long. As DNA, the CDR3 is TGTGCCAGTAGTATAGTAGCCACCAAAGGAAACACTGAAGCTTTCTTT. This sequence encodes CASSIVATKGNTEAFF. Together with reference TRBV19 and TRBJ1-1, the CDR3 gives the full variable domain: DGGITQSPKYLFRKEGQNVTLSCEQNLNHDAMYWYRQDPGQGLRLIYYSQIVNDFQKGDIAEGYSVSREKKESFPLTVTSAQKNPTAFYLCASSIVATKGNTEAFFGQGTRLTVV.

V usage is TRBV10-3 and J usage is TRBJ2-7; the D gene is possibly TRBD2 (6 bases). This CDR3 has 12 residues. The germline V and J ends were trimmed by 7 bases and 6 bases, with 13 bases remaining between them. The germline CDR1 and CDR2 sequences are ENHRY and SYGVKD. CDR3 nucleotides: TGTGCCATCAAGGGACTGGAGGGCGAGCAGTACTTC. Its translation is CAIKGLEGEQYF.

This clone was counted only a few times. V usage is TRBV6-5 and J usage is TRBJ1-4; D ambiguous. Germline-derived CDR1 and CDR2 are MNHEY and SVGAGI. CDR3 length: 11 residues. V lost 4 bases and J lost 12, with 9 bases in between. The CDR3 here is CASSWAGELFF. CDR3 bases: TGTGCCAGCAGTTGGGCCGGGGAACTGTTTTTT.

Notes on this clone: The sample has other DNA sequences that encode this CDR3 too. V and J are TRBV30 and TRBJ2-7; 9 bases are shared with TRBD2. The CDR3 has 13 residues. The germline gives CDR1 GTSNPN, CDR2 SVGIG (reference sequence). With 3 bases clipped from V and 2 bases from J, the junction kept 2 bases outside the gene matches. CDR3 protein: CAWRVAGAYEQYF. CDR3 coding DNA: TGTGCCTGGAGGGTAGCGGGGGCCTACGAGCAGTACTTC. The whole variable domain, remainder taken from reference TRBV30 and TRBJ2-7, is SQTIHQWPATLVQPVGSPLSLECTVEGTSNPNLYWYRQAAGRGLQLLFYSVGIGQISSEVPQNLSASRPQDRQFILSSKKLLLSDSGFYLCAWRVAGAYEQYFGPGTRLTVT.

This chain connects TRBV5-4 to TRBJ2-5; 9 bases map to TRBD1. From germline, CDR1 is SGHNT and CDR2 YYREEE (reference sequence). The CDR3 has 15 amino acids. The V gene end was trimmed by 3 bases and the J gene end by 5 bases; junction bases not matched to a gene: 8. The DNA for the CDR3 is TGTGCCAGCAGCTATGGGGACAGGGCAACGGAGACCCAGTACTTC. Encoded protein: CASSYGDRATETQYF.

The count of this clone is one. The CDR3 spells CSIASGATEAFF. CDR3 DNA: TGCAGCATTGCGTCAGGGGCCACTGAAGCTTTCTTT. J is TRBJ1-1 and V is TRBV29-1; maybe TRBD1 (6 bases). The V end was cut by 8 bases, the J end by 4 bases, with 14 bases between. The CDR3 loop spans 12 amino acids. Germline V gene data show CDR1 as SQVTM and CDR2 as ANQGSEA.

The genes are TRBV30 and TRBJ2-3; 10 bases are shared with TRBD1. This CDR3 is 16 amino acids long. V lost 5 bases and J lost 0; bases outside the gene matches: 8. In germline, CDR1 is GTSNPN, CDR2 SVGIG (reference sequence). The CDR3 sequence: CAWGGTGAISTDTQYF. The CDR3 DNA reads as TGTGCCTGGGGAGGGACAGGGGCAATAAGCACAGATACGCAGTATTTT.

To note about this clone: At the DNA level, this CDR3 is encoded by other sequences in the same sample as well. The chain employs TRBV29-1 and TRBJ2-7; D is ambiguous. Trimming took 7 bases from V and 2 from J, leaving 9 bases between them. CDR1 and CDR2 from the germline V gene are SQVTM and ANQGSEA. CDR3 size: 11 residues. CDR3 in amino acids: CSAGATYEQYF. The CDR3 nucleotides are TGCAGCGCTGGAGCGACCTACGAGCAGTACTTC.

This rearrangement joins TRBV13 to TRBJ1-5; TRBD1 might be the D (6 bases). This CDR3 region has 14 residues. Germline lookup yields CDR1 PRHDT and CDR2 FYEKMQ (reference sequence). V lost 3 bases, J lost 3 bases, and 9 bases lay in between. CDR3 amino acids: CASSLGHLNQPQHF. CDR3 DNA: TGTGCCAGCAGCTTGGGACACCTCAATCAGCCCCAGCATTTT.

This clone occurred a few times. The chain joins TRBV29-1 to TRBJ2-2; no firm D call. Trimming shortened V by 7 bases and J by 5 bases, and 11 bases separated the two germline ends. Germline V gene data show CDR1 as SQVTM and CDR2 as ANQGSEA. This CDR3 spans 12 amino acids. DNA of the CDR3: TGCAGCGCCGGTCAAGGGACCGGGGAGCTGTTTTTT. It is translated as CSAGQGTGELFF.

In its sample, this clone was seen once. Other DNA sequences in this sample translate to the same CDR3. The genes are TRBV20-1 and TRBJ2-1; D gene unclear. Germline V gene lookup returns CDR1 DFQATT and CDR2 SNEGSKA (reference sequence). This CDR3 has 10 amino acids. Deletions cut 3 bases from V and 5 bases from J, with 2 bases between. The CDR3 here is CSASNNEQFF. DNA of the CDR3: TGCAGTGCTAGCAACAATGAGCAGTTCTTC.

CDR3: CSVSTGKGAGETQYF. CDR3 sequence (DNA): TGCAGCGTCTCCACAGGGAAGGGAGCGGGAGAGACCCAGTACTTC. The V gene is TRBV29-1, the J gene TRBJ2-5; D is possibly TRBD1 or TRBD2 (6 bases each). Trimming took off 6 bases at V and 4 bases at J, with 21 bases between the two ends. Germline CDR1 SQVTM, CDR2 ANQGSEA. This CDR3 spans 15 amino acids.

The chain joins TRBV29-1 to TRBJ2-3, with 11 bases fitting TRBD2. The germline CDR1 and CDR2 sequences are SQVTM and ANQGSEA. The CDR3 totals 13 residues. The V and J ends lost 6 bases and 5 bases, in that order; junction bases with no gene match: 4. Here the CDR3 DNA reads TGCAGCGTGGTTGGACTAGCGGGAGATACGCAGTATTTT. It encodes CSVVGLAGDTQYF.

This chain connects TRBV7-2 to TRBJ2-5; D tentatively fits TRBD1 or TRBD2 (5 bases each). Trimming pared 2 bases from V and 7 bases from J, leaving 14 bases between. CDR3 length: 14 residues. Per germline, CDR1 SGHTA and CDR2 FQGNSA. This CDR3 is CASSLLEARGTQYF. As DNA, the CDR3 is TGTGCCAGCAGCTTATTGGAGGCGAGGGGGACCCAGTACTTC.

The V call is TRBV11-2, the J call TRBJ2-4; 11 positions agree with TRBD2. This CDR3 is built from 16 residues. The V gene's germline CDR1 is SGHAT and CDR2 FQNNGV. V lost 5 bases, J lost 3 bases, and 6 bases stayed unmatched. This chain's CDR3 is CASSRPGTSGKNIQYF. The CDR3 nucleotides are TGTGCCAGCAGCCGTCCCGGGACTAGCGGCAAAAACATTCAGTACTTC.

The chain combines TRBV30 with TRBJ1-5; 7 bases line up with TRBD1. CDR3 length equals 14 residues. J lost 9 bases, V lost 2 bases, and 10 bases had no gene match. Germline loops: CDR1 GTSNPN, CDR2 SVGIG (reference sequence). CDR3 sequence reads: CAWSHRGVRRPQHF. The CDR3, as DNA: TGTGCCTGGAGTCACAGGGGTGTGAGGCGGCCCCAGCATTTT.

This chain connects TRBV5-1 to TRBJ2-5, with 9 positions matching TRBD2. In germline, CDR1 is SGHRS, CDR2 YFSETQ. Trimming took 0 bases from V and 5 from J; bases not matched to a gene: 8. The CDR3 consists of 16 residues. In DNA, the CDR3 is TGCGCCAGCAGCTTGGTCAGCAGCGGGAGGCCGGAGACCCAGTACTTC. Its translation is CASSLVSSGRPETQYF.

This chain links TRBV29-1 with TRBJ2-1; the D gene is possibly TRBD1 (6 bases). The V gene lost 7 bases and the J gene lost 7 bases, with 17 bases spanning the gap. The V gene's germline CDR1 is SQVTM and CDR2 ANQGSEA. The CDR3 runs 13 residues. Here the CDR3 reads CSGASRGGNEQFF. CDR3 bases: TGCAGCGGCGCCAGCAGGGGCGGGAATGAGCAGTTCTTC.

With respect to this clone: The sample holds other DNA sequences that translate to the same CDR3. The chain carries TRBV9 and TRBJ1-2, with D perhaps TRBD1 (6 bases). The CDR3 sequence is 13 residues long. V was cut by 2 bases and J by 3 bases, with 8 bases left in between. In germline, CDR1 is SGDLS, CDR2 YYNGEE. CDR3 sequence reads: CASSVQGYYGYTF. CDR3 bases: TGTGCCAGCAGCGTGCAGGGGTACTATGGCTACACCTTC.

This clone has a handful of counts. This CDR3 is CSVVRGYGYTF. DNA for the CDR3: TGCAGCGTTGTTCGGGGCTATGGCTACACCTTC. This chain uses TRBV29-1 with TRBJ1-2; no clear D. There are 11 residues in the CDR3. V was shortened by 4 bases and J by 4 bases, with 7 bases between the two germline ends. From germline, CDR1 is SQVTM and CDR2 ANQGSEA.